The 21 T cell receptor beta chains listed next were all sequenced from one sample in a study of early T cells in non-severe SARS-CoV-2 infection. TCRdb analysed the 5' RACE reads with MiXCR anew, one entry per CDR3 protein. This repertoire shows tens of thousands of distinct CDR3 sequences, approximately 13% found once; its top ten account for about 7%. The sequenced sample was whole blood. Receptors originate from an adult who was a healthcare worker with PCR-confirmed SARS-CoV-2 infection or an uninfected control (not recorded which).

This clonotype appeared many times. The chain links TRBV4-3 to TRBJ2-1, with no clear D. CDR3 length: 14 residues. V was shortened by 0 bases and J by 10 bases, with 13 bases between the two germline ends. Germline CDR1 and CDR2: LGHNA and YSLEER. This chain's CDR3 is CASSQEPSAAEQFF. The CDR3, as DNA: TGCGCCAGCAGCCAAGAACCCTCGGCGGCAGAGCAGTTCTTC.

This clonotype was detected a few times. J is TRBJ1-5 and V is TRBV20-1, with TRBD1 matching 8 bases. CDR3 length: 14 amino acids. V was clipped by 1 base and J by 5 bases; unmatched bases: 4. Germline V gene data show CDR1 as DFQATT and CDR2 as SNEGSKA (reference sequence). The CDR3 DNA sequence: TGCAGTGCTAGAGTTGACAGGGGCCATCAGCCCCAGCATTTT. Amino acid sequence: CSARVDRGHQPQHF.

This clonotype was detected a few times. The V and J genes are TRBV10-3 and TRBJ2-3; D is perhaps TRBD1 (5 bases). This CDR3 contains 14 residues. Trimming pared 4 bases from V and 5 bases from J, leaving 13 bases between. Germline V gene sequence: CDR1 ENHRY, CDR2 SYGVKD. CDR3: CAISVKRGKDTQYF. The CDR3 region has the DNA TGTGCCATCAGTGTGAAAAGGGGCAAAGATACGCAGTATTTT.

The V gene is TRBV5-1, the J gene TRBJ2-7; 7 bases line up with TRBD2. Germline assignment: CDR1 SGHRS and CDR2 YFSETQ. This CDR3 region has 14 residues. With 1 base clipped from V and 7 bases from J, the junction kept 8 bases outside the gene matches. The CDR3: CASSLSGLVNEQYF. The CDR3 DNA reads as TGCGCCAGCAGCTTGTCCGGACTAGTGAATGAGCAGTACTTC.

This clonotype was picked up a small number of times. V gene TRBV29-1 combines with J gene TRBJ1-1; D gene uncertain. Germline V gene data show CDR1 as SQVTM and CDR2 as ANQGSEA. This CDR3 region has 13 residues. With 7 bases removed from V and 1 base from J, the gap between germline ends came to 13 bases. The CDR3 sequence: CSGGVTRNTEAFF. The CDR3 DNA is TGCAGCGGCGGGGTCACCCGGAACACTGAAGCTTTCTTT.

This clonotype was found once. The chain links TRBV6-5 to TRBJ1-2, with D tentatively TRBD1 (6 bases). Germline V gives CDR1 MNHEY, CDR2 SVGAGI. Trimming shortened V by 11 bases and J by 5 bases, and 27 bases separated the two germline ends. This CDR3 is 16 amino acids long. In DNA form, the CDR3 reads TGTGCCTGCGGAAGGGGGGCCCCAACAGCCTTATATGGCTACACCTTC. As protein: CACGRGAPTALYGYTF.

There are a few counts of this clonotype. This chain's CDR3 is CASSARDRNTGELFF. CDR3 nucleotide sequence: TGTGCCAGCAGTGCGCGGGACCGAAACACCGGGGAGCTGTTTTTT. The chain recombines TRBV12-3 or TRBV12-4 with TRBJ2-2; tentatively, D is TRBD2 (6 bases). This CDR3 has 15 amino acids. With 5 bases removed from V and 2 bases from J, the gap between germline ends came to 12 bases.

The rearrangement joins TRBV27 to TRBJ2-1, with 12 bases aligning to TRBD1. The length of the CDR3 is 16 residues. The V and J ends lost 5 bases and 10 bases, in that order; junction bases with no gene match: 12. Germline-derived CDR1 and CDR2 are MNHEY and SMNVEV (reference sequence). CDR3 sequence reads: CASSLLGQGAGREQFF. CDR3 in DNA: TGTGCCAGCAGTCTCCTGGGACAGGGGGCGGGAAGGGAGCAGTTCTTC.

The genes are TRBV6-5 and TRBJ1-5; D not resolved. CDR3 length: 14 amino acids. Germline CDR1 is MNHEY and CDR2 is SVGAGI. V shed 2 bases and J shed 2 bases, with 7 bases lying between them. The CDR3 DNA is TGTGCCAGCAGTTACACCTACGGCAATCAGCCCCAGCATTTT. This encodes CASSYTYGNQPQHF.

The J gene is TRBJ1-1, the V gene TRBV5-6, with D uncertain. This CDR3 has 13 amino acids. The germline gives CDR1 SGHDT, CDR2 YYEEEE. V lost 0 bases to trimming and J lost 1 base, with 4 bases between them. The CDR3 reads CASSLGPNTEAFF. In nucleotides, the CDR3 is TGTGCCAGCAGCTTGGGCCCGAACACTGAAGCTTTCTTT.

The chain employs TRBV3-1 and TRBJ2-2; D is undetermined. Germline loops: CDR1 LGHDT, CDR2 YNNKEL (reference sequence). This CDR3 contains 15 residues. The V gene lost 0 bases and the J gene lost 2 bases, with 7 bases spanning the gap. CDR3 DNA sequence: TGTGCCAGCAGCCAAGATGCCGGAAACACCGGGGAGCTGTTTTTT. Protein sequence: CASSQDAGNTGELFF. The complete variable domain, with remaining parts taken from reference TRBV3-1 and TRBJ2-2, reads DTAVSQTPKYLVTQMGNDKSIKCEQNLGHDTMYWYKQDSKKFLKIMFSYNNKELIINETVPNRFSPKSPDKAHLNLHINSLELGDSAVYFCASSQDAGNTGELFFGEGSRLTVL.

Many counts were recorded for this clonotype. The rearrangement uses TRBV20-1 and TRBJ2-1, with D unresolved. Trimming took 1 base from V and 4 from J, leaving 8 bases between them. Germline CDR1 and CDR2: DFQATT and SNEGSKA (reference sequence). The CDR3 runs to 13 residues. The chain's CDR3 is CSARAEGYNEQFF. The CDR3 region has the DNA TGCAGTGCTAGAGCGGAAGGATACAATGAGCAGTTCTTC.

This clonotype was counted between two and nine times. The chain uses TRBV19 and TRBJ2-3; a weak D match, TRBD1 (7 bases). This CDR3 is built from 17 residues. Germline CDR1 is LNHDA and CDR2 is SQIVND (reference sequence). V lost 2 bases to trimming and J lost 4 bases, with 19 bases between them. CDR3 amino acids: CASSISRQGLSPDTQYF. CDR3 DNA: TGTGCCAGTAGTATATCTCGACAGGGACTGTCGCCAGATACGCAGTATTTT.

The rearrangement uses TRBV5-1 and TRBJ2-5, with D tentatively TRBD1 (5 bases). With 3 bases removed from V and 3 bases from J, the gap between germline ends came to 9 bases. This CDR3 has 13 residues. The germline V gene has CDR1 SGHRS and CDR2 YFSETQ. This CDR3 is CASSWIGEETQYF. The CDR3, as DNA: TGCGCCAGCAGCTGGATAGGGGAAGAGACCCAGTACTTC.

Concerning this clonotype itself: The junction and the germline gene differ at one end; a read error may be behind it. This chain links TRBV2 with TRBJ2-7; 9 nucleotides match TRBD2. The CDR3 spans 15 residues. Germline CDR1 and CDR2: SNHLY and FYNNEI. In nucleotides, the CDR3 is TGTGCCAGCAGAGACACCGGGACTAGCTCCTGCGAGCAGTACTTC. Translating it yields CASRDTGTSSCEQYF.

The chain uses TRBV5-4 and TRBJ2-5; TRBD2 matches at 8 bases. CDR1 SGHNT and CDR2 YYREEE come from the germline V gene (reference sequence). The CDR3 is 15 residues long. The junction had 8 bases not matched to a gene; V was cut back by 4 bases and J by 3 bases. The chain's CDR3 is CASSPGGRAEETQYF. CDR3 nucleotide sequence: TGTGCCAGCAGCCCGGGGGGGAGGGCTGAAGAGACCCAGTACTTC.

This clonotype was counted between two and nine times. CDR3 nucleotide sequence: TGTGCCTCCTTTTTCCGAGGTGGCGAGCAGTACTTC. It yields the protein CASFFRGGEQYF. The chain joins TRBV5-4 to TRBJ2-7; D is unresolved. The CDR3 covers 12 residues. The ends were cut back, 10 bases at V and 6 bases at J, with 17 bases in the middle. The germline gives CDR1 SGHNT, CDR2 YYREEE (reference sequence).

This chain joins TRBV27 and TRBJ2-7; 9 nucleotides agree with TRBD2. V trimming: 6 bases; J trimming: 2 bases; junction bases outside the gene matches: 2. The CDR3 length is 13 residues. Germline CDR1 reads MNHEY; CDR2 reads SMNVEV (reference sequence). CDR3 amino acids: CASRRLAAYEQYF. DNA of the CDR3: TGTGCCAGCAGACGACTAGCGGCCTACGAGCAGTACTTC.

This clonotype was picked up a small number of times. The CDR3 nucleotides read TGTGCCAGCTTGGCTAGCGGCACAGATACGCAGTATTTT. Translating it yields CASLASGTDTQYF. The chain has TRBV18 and TRBJ2-3, with D possibly being TRBD2 (6 bases). Looked up from germline, CDR1 is KGHSH and CDR2 is LQKENI. The CDR3 is made up of 13 amino acids. Trimming removed 7 bases from V and 1 base from J, with 9 bases in between.

With respect to this clonotype: A much larger clone differs from this one at a single base, so this may be a read error. The chain uses TRBV6-6 and TRBJ2-5; D is unclear. CDR3 size: 12 residues. Per germline, CDR1 MNHNY and CDR2 SVGAGI (reference sequence). CDR3 coding DNA: TGTGCCAGCTCTGCCTCCCAAGAGTCCCAGTACTTC. Its protein is CASSASQESQYF.

The chain recombines TRBV7-2 with TRBJ1-1; no reliable D call. CDR3 length: 14 residues. Trimming left V 2 bases short and J 3 bases short, with 10 bases between. In germline, CDR1 is SGHTA, CDR2 FQGNSA. The DNA for the CDR3 is TGTGCCAGCAGCTTAAAGGTGCAATACACTGAAGCTTTCTTT. Protein: CASSLKVQYTEAFF.